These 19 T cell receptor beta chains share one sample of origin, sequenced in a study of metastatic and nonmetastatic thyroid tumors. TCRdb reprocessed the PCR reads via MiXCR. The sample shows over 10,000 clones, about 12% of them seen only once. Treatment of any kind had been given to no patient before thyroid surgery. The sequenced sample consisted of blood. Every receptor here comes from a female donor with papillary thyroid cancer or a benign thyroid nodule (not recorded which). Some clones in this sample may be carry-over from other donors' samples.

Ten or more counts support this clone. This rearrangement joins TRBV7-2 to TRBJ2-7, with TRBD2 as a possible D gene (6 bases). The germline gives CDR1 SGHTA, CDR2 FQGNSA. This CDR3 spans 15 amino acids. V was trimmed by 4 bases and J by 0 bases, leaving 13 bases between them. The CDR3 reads CASSSLSGSSYEQYF. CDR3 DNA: TGTGCCAGCAGCTCGCTCAGCGGGTCCTCCTACGAGCAGTACTTC.

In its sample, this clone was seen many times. The CDR3 loop reads CASSQDLAGANTGELFF. The CDR3 coding sequence is TGTGCCAGCAGCCAAGATCTTGCGGGGGCGAACACCGGGGAGCTGTTTTTT. The chain combines TRBV3-1 with TRBJ2-2; 7 nucleotides agree with TRBD2. Germline V gene data show CDR1 as LGHDT and CDR2 as YNNKEL (reference sequence). This CDR3 has 17 amino acids. With 0 bases clipped from V and 0 bases from J, the junction kept 4 bases outside the gene matches.

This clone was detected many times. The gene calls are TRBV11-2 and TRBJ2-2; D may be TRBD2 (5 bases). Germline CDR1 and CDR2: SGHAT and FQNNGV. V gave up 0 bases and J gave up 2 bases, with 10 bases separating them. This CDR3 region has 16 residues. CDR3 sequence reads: CASSLDPDSNTGELFF. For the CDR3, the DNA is TGTGCCAGCAGCTTAGATCCGGACTCCAACACCGGGGAGCTGTTTTTT.

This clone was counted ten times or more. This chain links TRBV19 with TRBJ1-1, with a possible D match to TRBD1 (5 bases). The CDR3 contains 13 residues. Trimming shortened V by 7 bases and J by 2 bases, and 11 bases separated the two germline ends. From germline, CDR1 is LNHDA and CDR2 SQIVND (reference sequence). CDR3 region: CASNIQVNTEAFF. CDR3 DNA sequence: TGTGCCAGTAACATACAGGTTAACACTGAAGCTTTCTTT.

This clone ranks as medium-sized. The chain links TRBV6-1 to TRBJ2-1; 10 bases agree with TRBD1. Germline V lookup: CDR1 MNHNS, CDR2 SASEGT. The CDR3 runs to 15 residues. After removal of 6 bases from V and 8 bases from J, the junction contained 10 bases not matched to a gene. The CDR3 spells CASSSGTGESDEQFF. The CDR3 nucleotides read TGTGCCAGCAGCTCCGGGACAGGGGAGTCGGATGAGCAGTTCTTC.

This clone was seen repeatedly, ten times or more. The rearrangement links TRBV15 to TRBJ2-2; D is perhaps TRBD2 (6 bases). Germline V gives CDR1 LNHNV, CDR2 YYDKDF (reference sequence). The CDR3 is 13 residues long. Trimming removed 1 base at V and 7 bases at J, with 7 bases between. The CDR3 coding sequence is TGTGCCACCAGCAGAGGGGGGGTCGGGGAGCTGTTTTTT. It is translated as CATSRGGVGELFF.

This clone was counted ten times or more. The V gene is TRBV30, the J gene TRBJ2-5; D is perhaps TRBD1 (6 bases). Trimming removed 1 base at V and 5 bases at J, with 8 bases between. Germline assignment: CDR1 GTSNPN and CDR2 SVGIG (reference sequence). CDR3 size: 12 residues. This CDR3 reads CAWSAGAETQYF. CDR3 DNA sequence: TGTGCCTGGAGTGCAGGGGCGGAGACCCAGTACTTC.

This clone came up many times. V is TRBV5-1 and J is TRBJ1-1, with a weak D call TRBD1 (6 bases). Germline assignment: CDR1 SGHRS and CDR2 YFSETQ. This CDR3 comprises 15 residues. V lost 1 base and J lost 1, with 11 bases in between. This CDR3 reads CASSLRSTGNTEAFF. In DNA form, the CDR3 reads TGCGCCAGCAGCTTGCGTTCGACAGGGAACACTGAAGCTTTCTTT. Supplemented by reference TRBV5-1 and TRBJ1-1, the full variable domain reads KAGVTQTPRYLIKTRGQQVTLSCSPISGHRSVSWYQQTPGQGLQFLFEYFSETQRNKGNFPGRFSGRQFSNSRSEMNVSTLELGDSALYLCASSLRSTGNTEAFFGQGTRLTVV.

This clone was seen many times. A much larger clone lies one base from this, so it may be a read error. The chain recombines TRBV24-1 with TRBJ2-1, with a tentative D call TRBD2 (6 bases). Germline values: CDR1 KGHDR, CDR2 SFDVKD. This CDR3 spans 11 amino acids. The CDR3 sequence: CTTSGPREQFF. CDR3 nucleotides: TGTACCACCAGCGGGCCCCGGGAGCAGTTCTTC.

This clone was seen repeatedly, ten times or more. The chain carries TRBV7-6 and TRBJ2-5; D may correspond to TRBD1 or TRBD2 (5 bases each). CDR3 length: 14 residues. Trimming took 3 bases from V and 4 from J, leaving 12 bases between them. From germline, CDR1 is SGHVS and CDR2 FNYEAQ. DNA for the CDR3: TGTGCCAGCAGCTTGACCGGGACGCCAGAGACCCAGTACTTC. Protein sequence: CASSLTGTPETQYF. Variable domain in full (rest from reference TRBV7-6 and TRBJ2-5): GAGVSQSPRYKVTKRGQDVALRCDPISGHVSLYWYRQALGQGPEFLTYFNYEAQQDKSGLPNDRFSAERPEGSISTLTIQRTEQRDSAMYRCASSLTGTPETQYFGPGTRLLVL.

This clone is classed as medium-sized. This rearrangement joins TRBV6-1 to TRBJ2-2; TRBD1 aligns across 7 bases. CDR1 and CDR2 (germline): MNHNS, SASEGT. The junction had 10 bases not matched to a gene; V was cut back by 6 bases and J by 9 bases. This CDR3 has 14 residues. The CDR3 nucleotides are TGTGCCAGCAGCCTCTCCAGGGGGAAAAGGGAGCTGTTTTTT. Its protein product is CASSLSRGKRELFF.

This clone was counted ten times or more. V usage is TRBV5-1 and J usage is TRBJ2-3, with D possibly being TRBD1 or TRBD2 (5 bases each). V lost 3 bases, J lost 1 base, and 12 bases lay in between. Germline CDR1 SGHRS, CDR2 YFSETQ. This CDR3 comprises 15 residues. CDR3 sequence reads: CASSSGTKGTDTQYF. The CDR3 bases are TGCGCCAGCAGCTCCGGGACGAAGGGCACAGATACGCAGTATTTT.

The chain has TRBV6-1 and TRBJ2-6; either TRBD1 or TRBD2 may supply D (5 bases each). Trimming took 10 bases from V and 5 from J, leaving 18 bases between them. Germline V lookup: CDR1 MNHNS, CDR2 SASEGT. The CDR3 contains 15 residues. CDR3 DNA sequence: TGTGCCACGGGGCGGTCCGTATCTTGGGCCAACGTCCTGACTTTC. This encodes CATGRSVSWANVLTF.

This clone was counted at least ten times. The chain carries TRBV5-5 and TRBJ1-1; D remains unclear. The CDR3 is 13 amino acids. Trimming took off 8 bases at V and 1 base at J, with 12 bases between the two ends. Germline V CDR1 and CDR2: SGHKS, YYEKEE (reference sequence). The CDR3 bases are TGTGCCAGAGAAAGGACGCCGAACACTGAAGCTTTCTTT. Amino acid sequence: CARERTPNTEAFF.

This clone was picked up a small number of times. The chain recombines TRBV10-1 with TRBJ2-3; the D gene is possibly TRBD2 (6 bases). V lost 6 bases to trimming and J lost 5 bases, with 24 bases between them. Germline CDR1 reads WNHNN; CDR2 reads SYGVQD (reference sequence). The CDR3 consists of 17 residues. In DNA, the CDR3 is TGCGCCAGCAGGGAAAACCTACGGGAGACTAGAAAAGATACGCAGTATTTT. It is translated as CASRENLRETRKDTQYF.

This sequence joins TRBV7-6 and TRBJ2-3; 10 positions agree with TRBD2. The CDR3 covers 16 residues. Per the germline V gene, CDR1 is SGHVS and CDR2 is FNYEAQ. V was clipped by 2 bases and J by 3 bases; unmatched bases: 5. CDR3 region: CASSLIASGSTDTQYF. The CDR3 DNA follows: TGTGCCAGCAGCTTAATAGCTAGCGGGAGTACAGATACGCAGTATTTT.

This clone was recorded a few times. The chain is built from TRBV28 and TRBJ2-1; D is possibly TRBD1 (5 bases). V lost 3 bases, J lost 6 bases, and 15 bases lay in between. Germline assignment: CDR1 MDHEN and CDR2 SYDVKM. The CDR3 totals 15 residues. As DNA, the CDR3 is TGTGCCAGCAGTTTGTCGTCAGGGTTCGCCAATGAGCAGTTCTTC. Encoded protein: CASSLSSGFANEQFF.

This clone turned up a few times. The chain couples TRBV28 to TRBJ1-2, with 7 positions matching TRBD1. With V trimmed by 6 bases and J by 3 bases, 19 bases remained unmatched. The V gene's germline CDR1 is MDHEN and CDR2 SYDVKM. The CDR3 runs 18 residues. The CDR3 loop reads CASRPDRVLSPFDYGYTF. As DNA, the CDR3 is TGTGCCAGCAGACCCGACAGGGTTCTCTCCCCCTTTGACTATGGCTACACCTTC.

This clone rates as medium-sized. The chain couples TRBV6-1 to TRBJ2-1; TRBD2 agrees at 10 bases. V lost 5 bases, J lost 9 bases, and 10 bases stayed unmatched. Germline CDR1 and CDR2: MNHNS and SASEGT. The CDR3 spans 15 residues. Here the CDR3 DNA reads TGTGCCAGCAGTCCCCTAGCGGGAGTAGAGGGTGAGCAGTTCTTC. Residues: CASSPLAGVEGEQFF.